This entry describes one T cell receptor beta chain. Its antigen is currently unknown. The data were taken from a study of cytomegalovirus exposure and HLA in healthy donors. Study results and caveats: Researchers counted approximately 160 TCR beta chains as cytomegalovirus-associated.

The primer mix had 60 Vbeta and 13 Jbeta primers. Data came from immunoSEQ multiplex PCR; TCRdb stores just in-frame clones and leaves some out. The sample has roughly 150,000 clones; roughly 79% are singletons. This TCR derives from a male donor in good health and CMV-seronegative. The sample consisted of PBMCs.

The CDR3 region has the DNA TGTGCCGTAGGACCCCAAGGGGTGAACACTGAAGCTTTCTTT. Amino acids: CAVGPQGVNTEAFF. The V and J genes are TRBV10-3 and TRBJ1-1; tentative D call: TRBD1 (5 bases). The germline V gene has CDR1 ENHRY and CDR2 SYGVKD. The CDR3 contains 14 residues. Trimming removed 11 bases at V and 0 bases at J, with 16 bases between.